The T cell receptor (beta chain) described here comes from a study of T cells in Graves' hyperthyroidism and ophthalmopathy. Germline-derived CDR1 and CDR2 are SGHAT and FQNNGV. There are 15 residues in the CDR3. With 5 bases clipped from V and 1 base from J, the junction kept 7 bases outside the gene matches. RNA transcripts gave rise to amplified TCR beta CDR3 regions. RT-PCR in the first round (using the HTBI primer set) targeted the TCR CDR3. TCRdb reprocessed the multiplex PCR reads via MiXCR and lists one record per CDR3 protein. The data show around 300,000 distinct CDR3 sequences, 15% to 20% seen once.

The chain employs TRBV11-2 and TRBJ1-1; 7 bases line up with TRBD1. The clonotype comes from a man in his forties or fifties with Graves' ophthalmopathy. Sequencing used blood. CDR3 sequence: CASSHARQGNTEAFF. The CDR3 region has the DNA TGTGCCAGCAGCCACGCCCGACAGGGGAACACTGAAGCTTTCTTT.